What follows is one T cell receptor (beta chain) and its context. Its cognate antigen is unknown. These donors counted as nominally healthy when sampled, but unrecorded immune exposures were likely. The sample originates from a study of cytomegalovirus exposure and HLA in healthy donors. General study findings and limits: Trimming of TCR beta V- and J-genes showed a link, identified in a later analysis, to a missense DCLRE1C variant. Sequencing likely generated an artifact that appeared as a cluster of highly shared sequence variants. As a later analysis showed, several of the most significant clusters appeared to be linked to common viral pathogens.

The PCR had 60 Vbeta and 13 Jbeta primers. The data were produced by immunoSEQ multiplex PCR, yet TCRdb's version contains in-frame clones alone and is incomplete. The sample consists of about 140,000 clones, about 80% of them appearing once. Germline lookup yields CDR1 SGDLS and CDR2 YYNGEE. This CDR3 is 13 amino acids long. The trim removed 3 bases at V and 8 bases at J, leaving 3 bases unmatched. The source material was PBMCs. This TCR derives from a woman aged 60 to 75 in good health and CMV-seropositive. The V and J genes are TRBV9 and TRBJ2-1, with 9 bases fitting TRBD2. For the CDR3, the DNA is TGTGCCAGCAGCGACTTAGCGGGAGATGAGCAGTTCTTC. Translation gives CASSDLAGDEQFF.